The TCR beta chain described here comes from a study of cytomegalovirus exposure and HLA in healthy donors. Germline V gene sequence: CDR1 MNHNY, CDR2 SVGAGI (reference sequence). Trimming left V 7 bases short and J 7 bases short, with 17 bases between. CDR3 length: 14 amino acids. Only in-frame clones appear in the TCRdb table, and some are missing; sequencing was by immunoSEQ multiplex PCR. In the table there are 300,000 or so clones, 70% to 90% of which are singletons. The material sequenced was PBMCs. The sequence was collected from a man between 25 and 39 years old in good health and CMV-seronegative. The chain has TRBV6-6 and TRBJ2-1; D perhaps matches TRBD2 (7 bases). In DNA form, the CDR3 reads TGTGCCAGCATCCCCCTGGGAGGGGGGAATGAGCAGTTCTTC. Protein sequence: CASIPLGGGNEQFF.